A single sample gave rise to the 29 T cell receptor beta chains below, sequenced in a study of graft-versus-host responses after intestinal transplantation. These TCRs are of unknown antigen specificity. TCRdb's copy holds only in-frame clones and misses some; the assay was immunoSEQ multiplex PCR. The profile shows some 120,000 clones, about nine tenths of them singletons. The sample here was unstimulated CD4+ T cells sorted from spleen or lymph node cells, taken before intestinal transplant. These receptors were collected from a human donor who received an intestinal transplant.

This rearrangement joins TRBV7-3 to TRBJ2-1; possibly TRBD1 for D (5 bases). This CDR3 region has 17 residues. From germline, CDR1 is SGHTA and CDR2 FQGTGA. Trimming took off 2 bases at V and 1 base at J, with 15 bases between the two ends. Here the CDR3 DNA reads TGTGCCAGCAGCTTATTGGGGCGATCCTCTTCCTACAATGAGCAGTTCTTC. Its protein product is CASSLLGRSSSYNEQFF.

This clone appeared a single time. V and J are TRBV5-1 and TRBJ2-5, with D tentatively TRBD2 (5 bases). Trimming shortened V by 0 bases and J by 3 bases, and 9 bases separated the two germline ends. CDR1 is SGHRS, CDR2 YFSETQ, per germline. The CDR3 sequence is 14 residues long. The CDR3 loop is CASSLVVGEETQYF. CDR3 DNA: TGCGCCAGCAGCTTGGTGGTCGGGGAAGAGACCCAGTACTTC.

This clone appeared a few times. This chain connects TRBV5-4 to TRBJ1-2, with D tentatively TRBD1 (6 bases). Per the germline V gene, CDR1 is SGHNT and CDR2 is YYREEE (reference sequence). V was pared by 5 bases and J by 3 bases, with 14 bases between. The CDR3 runs 14 residues. The CDR3 DNA is TGTGCCAGCAGTCCTTACAGGGTGTACTATGGCTACACCTTC. Amino acids: CASSPYRVYYGYTF.

This clone was picked up a small number of times. V usage is TRBV6-6 and J usage is TRBJ1-5, with 9 nucleotides matching TRBD1. CDR1 and CDR2 (germline): MNHNY, SVGAGI (reference sequence). V lost 6 bases to trimming and J lost 7 bases; unmatched junction nucleotides: 7. The CDR3 totals 14 residues. CDR3 coding DNA: TGTGCCAGCAGATTCGGACAGGGGAGGCAGCCCCAGCATTTT. Its protein is CASRFGQGRQPQHF.

This clone appeared once. CDR3 in DNA: TGTGCCATCAGTCGGGAAAACTATGGCTACACCTTC. This codes for CAISRENYGYTF. V gene TRBV10-3 combines with J gene TRBJ1-2; D unresolved. The V end was cut by 5 bases, the J end by 2 bases, with 6 bases between. This CDR3 spans 12 amino acids. Germline CDR1 ENHRY, CDR2 SYGVKD.

The chain is built from TRBV30 and TRBJ1-1, with TRBD1 as a possible D gene (6 bases). The germline gives CDR1 GTSNPN, CDR2 SVGIG (reference sequence). The CDR3 has 13 amino acids. The ends were cut back, 8 bases at V and 1 base at J, with 14 bases in the middle. The CDR3 sequence is CAGQTTGNTEAFF. DNA of the CDR3: TGTGCCGGACAAACGACAGGGAACACTGAAGCTTTCTTT.

The chain employs TRBV7-9 and TRBJ1-2; perhaps TRBD1 as D (6 bases). Germline V lookup: CDR1 SEHNR, CDR2 FQNEAQ (reference sequence). V shed 8 bases and J shed 4 bases, with 14 bases lying between them. This CDR3 comprises 13 residues. The CDR3 coding sequence is TGTGCCAGCGGTAGTTCAGGGGCCTATGGCTACACCTTC. Protein sequence: CASGSSGAYGYTF.

The rearrangement joins TRBV5-1 to TRBJ2-3; 7 nucleotides agree with TRBD1. From germline, CDR1 is SGHRS and CDR2 YFSETQ. Trimming took 2 bases from V and 0 from J; bases not matched to a gene: 3. This CDR3 has 15 amino acids. CDR3 DNA: TGCGCCAGCAGCTTACGACAGGGTAGCACAGATACGCAGTATTTT. It specifies CASSLRQGSTDTQYF.

The count of this clone is one. The V gene is TRBV11-2, the J gene TRBJ2-7; 12 nucleotides agree with TRBD2. The CDR3 has 15 residues. Losses at the gene ends were 5 bases for V and 4 bases for J; bases not matched to a gene: 6. Looked up from germline, CDR1 is SGHAT and CDR2 is FQNNGV. This CDR3 is CASSILTSGGYEQYF. The CDR3 nucleotides read TGTGCCAGCAGCATTCTGACTAGCGGGGGTTACGAGCAGTACTTC.

The chain uses TRBV19 and TRBJ2-3, with 8 bases matching TRBD2. The CDR3 length is 14 residues. The V gene's germline CDR1 is LNHDA and CDR2 SQIVND (reference sequence). The V segment lost 0 bases and the J segment 5 bases; nucleotides outside the gene matches: 1. The CDR3: CASSIEAGVDTQYF. DNA of the CDR3: TGTGCCAGTAGTATAGAAGCGGGGGTAGATACGCAGTATTTT. Using reference TRBV19 and TRBJ2-3 for the parts outside the CDR3, the full variable domain is DGGITQSPKYLFRKEGQNVTLSCEQNLNHDAMYWYRQDPGQGLRLIYYSQIVNDFQKGDIAEGYSVSREKKESFPLTVTSAQKNPTAFYLCASSIEAGVDTQYFGPGTRLTVL.

This chain joins TRBV7-2 and TRBJ2-1; 11 bases are shared with TRBD2. The CDR3 contains 15 residues. From germline, CDR1 is SGHTA and CDR2 FQGNSA. The V segment lost 3 bases and the J segment 12 bases; nucleotides outside the gene matches: 10. The CDR3 bases are TGTGCCAGCAGCTTGATAGTAGCGGGGGGGCACGGGCAGTTCTTC. Protein sequence: CASSLIVAGGHGQFF. The full variable domain, its missing parts supplied by reference TRBV7-2 and TRBJ2-1, is GAGVSQSPSNKVTEKGKDVELRCDPISGHTALYWYRQSLGQGLEFLIYFQGNSAPDKSGLPSDRFSAERTGGSVSTLTIQRTQQEDSAVYLCASSLIVAGGHGQFFGPGTRLTVL.

As to this clone: Mismatch with germline at one junction end may stem from a read error. The V gene is TRBV7-2, the J gene TRBJ2-7; D gene unclear. CDR1 is SGHTA, CDR2 FQGNSA, per germline. This CDR3 contains 14 residues. CDR3 sequence reads: CASSLPWASYEQCF. The CDR3 DNA is TGTGCCAGCAGTTTACCGTGGGCGAGCTACGAGCAGTGCTTC. The variable domain in full, completed from reference TRBV7-2 and TRBJ2-7, reads GAGVSQSPSNKVTEKGKDVELRCDPISGHTALYWYRQSLGQGLEFLIYFQGNSAPDKSGLPSDRFSAERTGGSVSTLTIQRTQQEDSAVYLCASSLPWASYEQCFGPGTRLTVT.

V and J are TRBV7-8 and TRBJ2-5; no definite D call. This CDR3 has 14 amino acids. CDR1 SGHVS and CDR2 FQNEAQ come from the germline V gene. Trimming took off 5 bases at V and 2 bases at J, with 12 bases between the two ends. The CDR3 sequence: CASSSRNLQETQYF. CDR3 bases: TGTGCCAGCAGCAGCAGGAACCTACAAGAGACCCAGTACTTC.

This chain links TRBV2 with TRBJ1-2; no clear D gene. Germline values: CDR1 SNHLY, CDR2 FYNNEI. The CDR3 has 13 residues. The V gene lost 2 bases and the J gene lost 4 bases, with 8 bases spanning the gap. The CDR3 is CASSEQAPYGYTF. The DNA for the CDR3 is TGTGCCAGCAGTGAACAGGCCCCCTATGGCTACACCTTC. Full variable domain (rest looked up from reference TRBV2 and TRBJ1-2): EPEVTQTPSHQVTQMGQEVILRCVPISNHLYFYWYRQILGQKVEFLVSFYNNEISEKSEIFDDQFSVERPDGSNFTLKIRSTKLEDSAMYFCASSEQAPYGYTFGSGTRLTVV.

This clone has a single count. The chain recombines TRBV7-6 with TRBJ2-3; 7 bases are a match to TRBD2. This CDR3 is 15 amino acids long. The germline V gene has CDR1 SGHVS and CDR2 FNYEAQ. Unmatched junction bases numbered 5, after V lost 5 bases and J lost 0 bases. CDR3 region: CASSPGRASTDTQYF. Here the CDR3 DNA reads TGTGCCAGCAGCCCTGGGAGGGCTAGCACAGATACGCAGTATTTT.

The chain recombines TRBV5-1 with TRBJ1-3, with unresolved D. Trimming cost V 0 bases and J 3 bases, with 7 bases left between them. CDR1 is SGHRS, CDR2 YFSETQ, per germline. The CDR3 is 14 residues long. CDR3 amino acids: CASSLAGFGNTIYF. CDR3 DNA sequence: TGCGCCAGCAGCTTGGCGGGGTTTGGAAACACCATATATTTT.

The chain links TRBV11-2 to TRBJ2-3; 10 positions match TRBD1. The CDR3 loop spans 17 amino acids. The V and J ends lost 2 bases and 5 bases, in that order; junction bases with no gene match: 10. The germline CDR1 and CDR2 sequences are SGHAT and FQNNGV. Here the CDR3 reads CASSLYPGQGFGDTQYF. CDR3 nucleotides: TGTGCCAGCAGCTTATATCCGGGACAGGGGTTTGGAGATACGCAGTATTTT.

The chain's CDR3 is CASSTPGLAGRPGELFF. The CDR3 nucleotides are TGTGCCAGTAGTACCCCGGGACTAGCGGGAAGACCCGGGGAGCTGTTTTTT. The genes are TRBV19 and TRBJ2-2; 13 bases match TRBD2. V shed 4 bases and J 6 bases; nucleotides not matched to a gene: 8. Germline V gene data show CDR1 as LNHDA and CDR2 as SQIVND (reference sequence). This CDR3 comprises 17 residues.

The rearrangement joins TRBV5-5 to TRBJ1-2, with D hard to call. Germline V lookup: CDR1 SGHKS, CDR2 YYEKEE (reference sequence). Trimming took 4 bases from V and 4 from J, leaving 8 bases between them. This CDR3 comprises 12 residues. The CDR3: CASSTDTYGYTF. As DNA, the CDR3 is TGTGCCAGCAGCACAGACACCTATGGCTACACCTTC.

The chain employs TRBV30 and TRBJ2-7; TRBD2 aligns across 10 bases. The V segment lost 3 bases and the J segment 4 bases; nucleotides outside the gene matches: 6. Germline V lookup: CDR1 GTSNPN, CDR2 SVGIG (reference sequence). The CDR3 loop spans 14 amino acids. CDR3 region: CAWRLAGAAYEQYF. Written as DNA, the CDR3 is TGTGCCTGGAGGCTAGCGGGAGCGGCGTACGAGCAGTACTTC.

This chain joins TRBV28 and TRBJ2-5; possible D gene TRBD1, 6 bases. CDR3 length equals 14 residues. Deletions cut 3 bases from V and 9 bases from J, with 17 bases between. CDR1 and CDR2 (germline): MDHEN, SYDVKM. As DNA, the CDR3 is TGTGCCAGCAGTTTGGGCACAGGGAGCCGGGCCCAGTACTTC. Translating gives CASSLGTGSRAQYF. Complete variable domain (other parts from reference TRBV28 and TRBJ2-5): DVKVTQSSRYLVKRTGEKVFLECVQDMDHENMFWYRQDPGLGLRLIYFSYDVKMKEKGDIPEGYSVSREKKERFSLILESASTNQTSMYLCASSLGTGSRAQYFGPGTRLLVL.

The chain joins TRBV5-6 to TRBJ2-1; D is unresolved. The germline gives CDR1 SGHDT, CDR2 YYEEEE. The V and J ends lost 0 bases and 0 bases respectively, with 7 bases between them. This CDR3 has 15 residues. CDR3 DNA sequence: TGTGCCAGCAGCTTGGTTAGTAGCTCCTACAATGAGCAGTTCTTC. Its protein is CASSLVSSSYNEQFF.

Only one count was recorded for this clone. The J gene is TRBJ2-6, the V gene TRBV28; D remains ambiguous. CDR3 length: 15 residues. V gave up 5 bases and J gave up 4 bases, with 12 bases separating them. CDR1 is MDHEN, CDR2 SYDVKM, per germline. The CDR3 loop is CASSPPGTGANVLTF. The CDR3 nucleotides are TGTGCCAGCAGTCCTCCAGGAACCGGGGCCAACGTCCTGACTTTC.

The rearrangement links TRBV18 to TRBJ1-3; the D gene is possibly TRBD1 (6 bases). CDR1 and CDR2 from the germline V gene are KGHSH and LQKENI. V lost 4 bases and J lost 1, with 11 bases in between. The CDR3 sequence is 15 residues long. The CDR3, as DNA: TGTGCCAGCTCACGAGGACAGTCATCTGGAAACACCATATATTTT. Residues: CASSRGQSSGNTIYF.

This chain joins TRBV27 and TRBJ1-1, with 7 nucleotides matching TRBD1. This CDR3 is built from 14 residues. Germline CDR1 MNHEY, CDR2 SMNVEV (reference sequence). V dropped 4 bases and J dropped 7; count of bases not matched to a gene: 9. The CDR3 loop reads CASSSPGDSDEAFF. CDR3 nucleotides: TGTGCCAGCAGTTCCCCCGGGGACAGTGATGAAGCTTTCTTT.

The chain joins TRBV4-1 to TRBJ2-3; 8 positions match TRBD1. V was clipped by 3 bases and J by 2 bases; unmatched bases: 13. The CDR3 is made up of 18 amino acids. The germline V gene has CDR1 MGHRA and CDR2 YSYEKL. The DNA of the CDR3 is TGCGCCAGCAGCCACGACAGGGGATCCCCTGGGTACACAGATACGCAGTATTTT. It encodes CASSHDRGSPGYTDTQYF.

This clone was observed once. V and J are TRBV7-2 and TRBJ1-2; tentatively, D is TRBD1 (5 bases). The CDR3 is made up of 13 amino acids. The germline gives CDR1 SGHTA, CDR2 FQGNSA. With 0 bases removed from V and 8 bases from J, the gap between germline ends came to 10 bases. CDR3 sequence reads: CASSLAPGLGYTF. The CDR3 nucleotides are TGTGCCAGCAGCTTAGCTCCAGGGCTAGGCTACACCTTC.

This chain links TRBV5-8 with TRBJ1-4, with D tentatively TRBD1 (6 bases). Per germline, CDR1 SGHTS and CDR2 YDEGEE. The CDR3 loop spans 16 amino acids. Trimming shortened V by 4 bases and J by 3 bases, and 16 bases separated the two germline ends. The CDR3 region has the DNA TGTGCCAGCAGCGAGGGACCCGGGACACCTAATGAAAAACTGTTTTTT. Protein product: CASSEGPGTPNEKLFF. The full variable domain, completed using reference TRBV5-8 and TRBJ1-4, is EAGVTQSPTHLIKTRGQQATLRCSPISGHTSVYWYQQALGLGLQFLLWYDEGEERNRGNFPPRFSGRQFPNYSSELNVNALELEDSALYLCASSEGPGTPNEKLFFGSGTQLSVL.

The rearrangement uses TRBV4-1 and TRBJ1-2, with 10 bases identical to TRBD1. Germline trimming cut 3 bases from V and 5 bases from J; bases unmatched to any gene: 6. The germline V gene has CDR1 MGHRA and CDR2 YSYEKL. The CDR3 is made up of 15 amino acids. The CDR3 protein is CASSHRDRGPYGYTF. For the CDR3, the DNA is TGCGCCAGCAGCCACCGGGACAGGGGTCCATATGGCTACACCTTC.